The clone carrying this T cell receptor (beta chain) was seen many times. The antigen remains unidentified. This CDR3 is built from 18 residues. This sample was taken from a study of T cells after yellow fever vaccination. For TCR, cDNA came from 5'RACE template switching, which added a universal primer site and UMIs. TCRdb used MiXCR to reprocess the 5' RACE reads, holding one entry per CDR3 protein. The sample records roughly 310,000 distinct CDR3 sequences, roughly 8.7% being singletons. Notes on the study in general: Once the booster was given, most primary-vaccination clones reappeared, at 95% to 97% for CD4 and over 70% for CD8. Researchers report a weaker secondary response that nonetheless peaked faster, day 5 versus 15. Overlap between CD4 and CD8 compartments was detected for a small share of clonotypes.

The chain is built from TRBV3-2 and TRBJ2-5; no check of the table's D call, TRBD1, against the DNA was made. TRBV3-2 is a pseudogene segment. This receptor was obtained from a man younger than 35 who received the YFV17D yellow fever vaccine. The source was PBMCs, collected on the day of the first yellow fever vaccination. CDR3 nucleotides: TGTGCCAGCAGTTCTCGACCCGGGACGTTATTCTTGGGAGAGACCCAGTACTTC. As protein: CASSSRPGTLFLGETQYF.